The 14 T cell receptor beta chains given below trace back to one sample, sequenced in a study of T cell changes during pregnancy in multiple sclerosis. Assay: immunoSEQ multiplex PCR; the TCRdb copy retains only in-frame clones and omits some. The sample includes approximately 94,000 clones, around 93% seen only once; the top ten take less than 2%. Here the sequenced sample was peripheral blood, taken after pregnancy. The receptors originated from a female donor with multiple sclerosis, enrolled in a pregnancy study.

The CDR3 loop reads CASSLAAGTTYNEQFF. DNA for the CDR3: TGTGCCAGCAGCTTAGCCGCTGGGACTACATACAATGAGCAGTTCTTC. The rearrangement joins TRBV7-2 to TRBJ2-1; TRBD2 aligns across 7 bases. Germline loops: CDR1 SGHTA, CDR2 FQGNSA. Unmatched junction bases numbered 6, after V lost 0 bases and J lost 4 bases. There are 16 residues in the CDR3.

This chain uses TRBV5-6 with TRBJ2-4; 8 nucleotides match TRBD1. Germline loops: CDR1 SGHDT, CDR2 YYEEEE. The CDR3 has 16 residues. After removal of 4 bases from V and 7 bases from J, the junction contained 13 bases not matched to a gene. The CDR3, as DNA: TGTGCCAGCAGCACGGACAGGGTGGGATATAGGAACATTCAGTACTTC. It yields the protein CASSTDRVGYRNIQYF.

The chain recombines TRBV9 with TRBJ1-1; D is uncertain. CDR1 is SGDLS, CDR2 YYNGEE, per germline. The V end was cut by 0 bases, the J end by 5 bases, with 8 bases between. This CDR3 has 13 residues. The CDR3 spells CASSVVEGTEAFF. CDR3 bases: TGTGCCAGCAGCGTAGTGGAGGGAACTGAAGCTTTCTTT.

The chain uses TRBV28 and TRBJ2-1, with 8 bases matching TRBD1. The CDR3 sequence is 16 residues long. The V gene end was trimmed by 6 bases and the J gene end by 0 bases; junction bases not matched to a gene: 7. Germline assignment: CDR1 MDHEN and CDR2 SYDVKM. For the CDR3, the DNA is TGTGCCAGCAGCCAAACAGGGGGGAGCTCCTACAATGAGCAGTTCTTC. It codes for CASSQTGGSSYNEQFF.

The genes are TRBV7-9 and TRBJ2-7; 8 positions agree with TRBD1. The CDR3 consists of 15 residues. Germline values: CDR1 SEHNR, CDR2 FQNEAQ (reference sequence). Trimming removed 5 bases from V and 2 bases from J; junction bases left unmatched: 8. In DNA, the CDR3 is TGTGCCAGCAGCCCCGGGACAGGCACCCCCTACGAGCAGTACTTC. Translating it yields CASSPGTGTPYEQYF.

On this clone: One junction end does not reproduce the germline sequence, and a read error may be involved. The genes are TRBV4-1 and TRBJ1-1; tentative D call: TRBD1 (6 bases). The CDR3 runs 14 residues. In germline, CDR1 is MGHRA, CDR2 YSYEKL. CDR3 region: CASSQVRTAHEGFF. CDR3 coding DNA: TGCGCCAGCAGCCAAGTGCGGACAGCCCACGAAGGTTTCTTT.

V and J are TRBV28 and TRBJ1-1; the match to TRBD1 covers 8 bases. Germline lookup yields CDR1 MDHEN and CDR2 SYDVKM. CDR3 size: 15 residues. V shed 1 base and J 4 bases; nucleotides not matched to a gene: 5. CDR3 nucleotides: TGTGCCAGCAGTTTATTAGGACAGGGCGGCACTGAAGCTTTCTTT. Its protein is CASSLLGQGGTEAFF.

The CDR3 nucleotides read TGTGCCAGCAGCCAGGGGACAGGAGATGGCTACACCTTC. As protein: CASSQGTGDGYTF. This chain joins TRBV14 and TRBJ1-2, with TRBD1 identical over 8 bases. The junction had 3 bases not matched to a gene; V was cut back by 3 bases and J by 6 bases. This CDR3 spans 13 amino acids. Germline CDR1 is SGHDN and CDR2 is FVKESK.

The chain is built from TRBV2 and TRBJ1-5, with TRBD1 as a possible D gene (5 bases). This CDR3 comprises 15 residues. V was shortened by 6 bases and J by 0 bases, with 12 bases between the two germline ends. Germline lookup yields CDR1 SNHLY and CDR2 FYNNEI. This CDR3 reads CASRTDMYSNQPQHF. CDR3 sequence (DNA): TGTGCCAGCAGGACAGATATGTATAGCAATCAGCCCCAGCATTTT.

The V and J genes are TRBV5-1 and TRBJ1-2; the match to TRBD1 covers 7 bases. The CDR3 is 15 residues long. Germline V CDR1 and CDR2: SGHRS, YFSETQ. The J segment lost 2 bases and the V segment lost 4 bases, leaving 8 bases of the junction unmatched. CDR3 sequence (DNA): TGCGCCAGCAGCCCTCACCCGGGACAGAACTATGGCTACACCTTC. Residues: CASSPHPGQNYGYTF.

This chain connects TRBV4-2 to TRBJ2-7; no reliable D call. Trimming shortened V by 3 bases and J by 3 bases, and 12 bases separated the two germline ends. The CDR3 totals 14 residues. Germline V lookup: CDR1 LGHNA, CDR2 YNFKEQ. In DNA, the CDR3 is TGTGCCAGCAGCCACCTCAGACTGAACTACGAGCAGTACTTC. Amino acids: CASSHLRLNYEQYF.

This chain uses TRBV2 with TRBJ1-1; 7 positions match TRBD1. The CDR3 length is 15 residues. CDR1 and CDR2 (germline): SNHLY, FYNNEI. V lost 6 bases, J lost 0 bases, and 7 bases stayed unmatched. The CDR3 coding sequence is TGTGCCAGCAGGGGGGACAGAAACATGAACACTGAAGCTTTCTTT. Translating it yields CASRGDRNMNTEAFF.

The DNA for the CDR3 is TGTGCCAGCACTATAGCGGGAGCTGGGACAGATACGCAGTATTTT. Translation gives CASTIAGAGTDTQYF. The chain links TRBV7-9 to TRBJ2-3; 9 bases are shared with TRBD2. This CDR3 has 15 residues. The germline gives CDR1 SEHNR, CDR2 FQNEAQ (reference sequence). Losses at the gene ends were 7 bases for V and 3 bases for J; bases not matched to a gene: 8.

CDR3 in amino acids: CASSLSLSEAFF. CDR3 bases: TGTGCCAGCAGCTTATCACTGAGTGAAGCTTTCTTT. This sequence joins TRBV7-2 and TRBJ1-1; D ambiguous. Germline assignment: CDR1 SGHTA and CDR2 FQGNSA. Trimming removed 2 bases at V and 7 bases at J, with 8 bases between. The CDR3 covers 12 residues.